Shown below are 30 T cell receptor beta chains from a single sample sequenced in a study of T-cell reconstitution after alpha-beta-depleted transplantation in children. Unique molecular identifiers were used in preparing the TCRbeta library. TCRdb called the PCR reads again in MiXCR, with one record for every CDR3 protein. This sample has about 900,000 distinct CDR3 sequences, with about 31% found just once. This specimen was PBMCs, mostly from graft donor cells, taken 360 days after TCRalphabeta/CD19-depleted stem cell transplant. The receptors were gathered from a boy younger than two who had a stem cell transplant for SCID, so the T cells may come from the graft donor.

This clonotype has ten or more counts. The genes are TRBV19 and TRBJ2-1, with 10 positions matching TRBD2. The CDR3 has 14 amino acids. The V gene's germline CDR1 is LNHDA and CDR2 SQIVND (reference sequence). V lost 7 bases to trimming and J lost 6 bases; unmatched junction nucleotides: 6. In nucleotides, the CDR3 is TGTGCCAGTAACCTAGCGGGGGCCCCCAATGAGCAGTTCTTC. Protein sequence: CASNLAGAPNEQFF.

The J gene is TRBJ2-5, the V gene TRBV12-5; the D is unclear. Germline CDR1 reads LGHNT; CDR2 reads FRNRAP. The CDR3 extends over 11 amino acids. Trimming stripped 5 bases from V and 5 bases from J, with 6 bases between. The CDR3 DNA reads as TGTGCTAGTGGTCTCATCGAGACCCAGTACTTC. It codes for CASGLIETQYF.

This clonotype was seen a few times. V gene TRBV12-3 or TRBV12-4 combines with J gene TRBJ1-1; TRBD1 is a possible D gene (5 bases). The V gene lost 7 bases and the J gene lost 1 base, with 13 bases spanning the gap. CDR3 length equals 14 residues. The CDR3 protein is CASTPMTANTEAFF. The DNA of the CDR3 is TGTGCCAGCACCCCCATGACAGCGAACACTGAAGCTTTCTTT.

This chain uses TRBV20-1 with TRBJ1-1, with a tentative D call TRBD1 (6 bases). The CDR3 runs to 15 residues. Germline values: CDR1 DFQATT, CDR2 SNEGSKA (reference sequence). V lost 6 bases, J lost 0 bases, and 17 bases lay in between. CDR3 DNA: TGCAGTGCCCTATCAGGGGAGGGGCTGAACACTGAAGCTTTCTTT. It encodes CSALSGEGLNTEAFF.

V gene TRBV4-1 combines with J gene TRBJ1-2, with 7 nucleotides matching TRBD1. Germline lookup yields CDR1 MGHRA and CDR2 YSYEKL. V was pared by 1 base and J by 4 bases, with 3 bases of the junction left unmatched. The CDR3 spans 14 residues. The CDR3 loop is CASSQAGGGYGYTF. CDR3 in DNA: TGCGCCAGCAGCCAAGCAGGGGGTGGCTATGGCTACACCTTC.

The J gene is TRBJ1-2, the V gene TRBV3-1; 8 bases agree with TRBD1. The germline gives CDR1 LGHDT, CDR2 YNNKEL (reference sequence). J was trimmed by 4 bases and V by 5 bases; bases with no gene match: 9. This CDR3 has 15 amino acids. CDR3 nucleotides: TGTGCCAGCAGCTCCGGGACAGGCCCTATCTATGGCTACACCTTC. Protein: CASSSGTGPIYGYTF.

This clonotype was counted a few times. The genes are TRBV4-3 and TRBJ1-2, with unresolved D. Trimming pared 0 bases from V and 2 bases from J, leaving 13 bases between. Per germline, CDR1 LGHNA and CDR2 YSLEER. This CDR3 is 16 amino acids long. CDR3 DNA: TGCGCCAGCAGCCAAGAAAGGAGTCCGAGAAACTATGGCTACACCTTC. Translation: CASSQERSPRNYGYTF.

In this sample, this clonotype turned up a few times. The chain joins TRBV12-3 or TRBV12-4 to TRBJ2-1, with 10 bases fitting TRBD2. The CDR3 sequence is 17 residues long. Trimming removed 2 bases from V and 8 bases from J; junction bases left unmatched: 12. CDR3 loop: CASSLPRIAGGWYEQFF. CDR3 nucleotide sequence: TGTGCCAGCAGTTTACCGAGGATAGCGGGGGGCTGGTATGAGCAGTTCTTC.

The rearrangement links TRBV5-1 to TRBJ2-2; D perhaps matches TRBD2 (6 bases). The germline V gene encodes CDR1 SGHRS and CDR2 YFSETQ. The CDR3 spans 16 residues. The ends were cut back, 1 base at V and 5 bases at J, with 15 bases in the middle. The DNA of the CDR3 is TGCGCCAGCAGCTTGACGGGAGTCTTACCGACCGGGGAGCTGTTTTTT. This codes for CASSLTGVLPTGELFF. Drawing the rest from reference TRBV5-1 and TRBJ2-2, the complete variable domain is KAGVTQTPRYLIKTRGQQVTLSCSPISGHRSVSWYQQTPGQGLQFLFEYFSETQRNKGNFPGRFSGRQFSNSRSEMNVSTLELGDSALYLCASSLTGVLPTGELFFGEGSRLTVL.

The chain carries TRBV2 and TRBJ2-7; 7 bases align to TRBD1. Trimming cost V 4 bases and J 0 bases; bases outside gene matches: 6. The CDR3 totals 15 residues. Germline V gene data show CDR1 as SNHLY and CDR2 as FYNNEI. The CDR3 coding sequence is TGTGCCAGCAGTGGACGGACAGGTCTCTCCTACGAGCAGTACTTC. Protein: CASSGRTGLSYEQYF.

V and J are TRBV2 and TRBJ1-6, with 7 bases identical to TRBD1. CDR1 and CDR2 (germline): SNHLY, FYNNEI. The CDR3 covers 16 residues. Losses at the gene ends were 3 bases for V and 7 bases for J; bases not matched to a gene: 9. The CDR3 loop reads CASSDQRQGLNSPLHF. In DNA form, the CDR3 reads TGTGCCAGCAGTGACCAACGACAGGGCCTCAATTCACCCCTCCACTTT.

The chain is built from TRBV7-3 and TRBJ2-3, with D perhaps matching TRBD2 (5 bases). Deletions cut 3 bases from V and 4 bases from J, with 11 bases between. This CDR3 spans 14 amino acids. Germline V gives CDR1 SGHTA, CDR2 FQGTGA. CDR3 sequence: CASSFEGTADTQYF. The CDR3 DNA follows: TGTGCCAGCAGCTTCGAGGGAACAGCAGATACGCAGTATTTT.

The genes are TRBV5-1 and TRBJ1-5; possibly TRBD1 for D (5 bases). This CDR3 contains 13 residues. The germline gives CDR1 SGHRS, CDR2 YFSETQ. V was pared by 0 bases and J by 6 bases, with 7 bases between. CDR3: CASSLAGSQPQHF. CDR3 nucleotide sequence: TGCGCCAGCAGCTTGGCAGGGAGTCAGCCCCAGCATTTT.

This clonotype was recorded only once. V usage is TRBV20-1 and J usage is TRBJ1-4; D unclear. The CDR3 sequence is 15 residues long. Germline V gene sequence: CDR1 DFQATT, CDR2 SNEGSKA (reference sequence). The V end was cut by 0 bases, the J end by 0 bases, with 8 bases between. CDR3 loop: CSARDLQTTNEKLFF. The CDR3 DNA follows: TGCAGTGCTAGAGATCTACAGACAACTAATGAAAAACTGTTTTTT.

This chain joins TRBV5-6 and TRBJ1-1, with a possible D match to TRBD1 (5 bases). The ends were cut back, 1 base at V and 0 bases at J, with 10 bases in the middle. The CDR3 consists of 15 residues. From germline, CDR1 is SGHDT and CDR2 YYEEEE. The CDR3 coding sequence is TGTGCCAGCAGCTTGAGGGGCAGCCTGAACACTGAAGCTTTCTTT. Protein: CASSLRGSLNTEAFF. Complete variable domain (other parts from reference TRBV5-6 and TRBJ1-1): DAGVTQSPTHLIKTRGQQVTLRCSPKSGHDTVSWYQQALGQGPQFIFQYYEEEERQRGNFPDRFSGHQFPNYSSELNVNALLLGDSALYLCASSLRGSLNTEAFFGQGTRLTVV.

The sample holds a few counts of this clonotype. The rearrangement uses TRBV4-2 and TRBJ2-1; 7 bases fit TRBD1. V trimming: 1 base; J trimming: 2 bases; junction bases outside the gene matches: 2. The germline V gene encodes CDR1 LGHNA and CDR2 YNFKEQ. The CDR3 consists of 15 residues. The CDR3 coding sequence is TGTGCCAGCAGCCAAGGGCAGGGGGCCTACAATGAGCAGTTCTTC. It codes for CASSQGQGAYNEQFF.

The chain couples TRBV4-1 to TRBJ1-4, with 7 bases aligning to TRBD1. The V gene end was trimmed by 9 bases and the J gene end by 6 bases; junction bases not matched to a gene: 7. The CDR3 runs 13 residues. Germline V gene data show CDR1 as MGHRA and CDR2 as YSYEKL. The CDR3 region is CASSTGLDEKLFF. The CDR3, as DNA: TGCGCCAGTTCGACAGGGTTAGATGAAAAACTGTTTTTT.

The chain carries TRBV28 and TRBJ2-2, with no clear D. The germline CDR1 and CDR2 sequences are MDHEN and SYDVKM. This CDR3 contains 16 residues. V lost 4 bases, J lost 0 bases, and 12 bases lay in between. DNA of the CDR3: TGTGCCAGCAGTTCTACGACCGTATCGAACACCGGGGAGCTGTTTTTT. Its translation: CASSSTTVSNTGELFF.

J is TRBJ2-5 and V is TRBV5-5; no definite D call. Trimming left V 4 bases short and J 7 bases short, with 8 bases between. Germline V gene sequence: CDR1 SGHKS, CDR2 YYEKEE (reference sequence). CDR3 length: 11 amino acids. CDR3 nucleotides: TGTGCCAGCAGCAGTTTCAGGACCCAGTACTTC. This translates into CASSSFRTQYF.

In its sample, this clonotype was seen once. This chain uses TRBV12-3 or TRBV12-4 with TRBJ2-3; 8 positions agree with TRBD2. Trimming cost V 8 bases and J 2 bases; bases outside gene matches: 9. This CDR3 is built from 15 residues. This chain's CDR3 is CASGTGGGYTDTQYF. The CDR3 coding sequence is TGTGCCAGCGGGACGGGGGGGGGCTACACAGATACGCAGTATTTT.

The V call is TRBV6-5, the J call TRBJ1-1; no clear D. Per the germline V gene, CDR1 is MNHEY and CDR2 is SVGAGI. CDR3 size: 13 residues. V shed 4 bases and J shed 8 bases, with 14 bases lying between them. The CDR3 protein is CASSSNSKVEAFF. As DNA, the CDR3 is TGTGCCAGCAGTTCCAACAGTAAGGTGGAAGCTTTCTTT.

For this clonotype: Mismatch with germline at one junction end may stem from a read error. The chain employs TRBV3-1 and TRBJ2-1, with D uncertain. This CDR3 comprises 15 residues. Germline CDR1 is LGHDT and CDR2 is YNNKEL (reference sequence). CDR3 protein: CASSQDPRSTNEQFF. In DNA, the CDR3 is TGTGCCAGCAGTCAAGACCCCCGATCTACCAATGAGCAGTTCTTC.

This clonotype was picked up a small number of times. The chain combines TRBV10-3 with TRBJ2-1; 11 bases agree with TRBD2. The ends lost 5 bases at V and 6 bases at J; junction bases unmatched: 9. The germline gives CDR1 ENHRY, CDR2 SYGVKD. CDR3 length: 16 amino acids. CDR3 protein: CAISPGRTSGSNEQFF. CDR3 DNA: TGTGCCATCAGTCCAGGCAGGACTAGCGGGTCCAATGAGCAGTTCTTC.

CDR3 residues: CASSQVSGGRLDNEQFF. In DNA, the CDR3 is TGTGCCAGCAGCCAAGTCTCTGGGGGGCGATTAGACAATGAGCAGTTCTTC. This chain joins TRBV3-1 and TRBJ2-1, with D perhaps given as TRBD1 or TRBD2 (6 bases each). CDR3 length: 17 residues. V shed 1 base and J shed 5 bases, with 18 bases lying between them. Germline assignment: CDR1 LGHDT and CDR2 YNNKEL (reference sequence).

This chain links TRBV6-2 or TRBV6-3 with TRBJ1-1; no definite D call. V lost 2 bases and J lost 5, with 9 bases in between. This CDR3 has 13 amino acids. Germline CDR1 reads MNHEY; CDR2 reads SVGEGT. The CDR3 reads CASSYVGGTEAFF. CDR3 nucleotides: TGTGCCAGCAGTTACGTCGGAGGAACTGAAGCTTTCTTT.

This clonotype was seen more than once but under ten times. This chain links TRBV20-1 with TRBJ2-5; 10 nucleotides match TRBD2. The CDR3 has 15 residues. Germline V gene sequence: CDR1 DFQATT, CDR2 SNEGSKA (reference sequence). Germline trimming cut 3 bases from V and 7 bases from J; bases unmatched to any gene: 11. The CDR3 reads CSASPSKRGGLTQYF. DNA of the CDR3: TGCAGTGCTAGCCCCTCCAAGCGGGGGGGCCTGACCCAGTACTTC.

This clonotype was observed a handful of times. The V call is TRBV29-1, the J call TRBJ2-3, with D perhaps matching TRBD1 (6 bases). Germline CDR1 and CDR2: SQVTM and ANQGSEA. With 6 bases removed from V and 7 bases from J, the gap between germline ends came to 26 bases. The CDR3 runs 16 residues. CDR3 region: CSVIPGHQTFSYTQYF. For the CDR3, the DNA is TGCAGCGTGATCCCGGGACACCAAACTTTTTCTTATACGCAGTATTTT.

This clonotype was detected a few times. The chain has TRBV20-1 and TRBJ2-7; TRBD1 matches 7 bases. The CDR3 has 12 residues. V shed 1 base and J 3 bases; nucleotides not matched to a gene: 0. CDR1 and CDR2 (germline): DFQATT, SNEGSKA (reference sequence). In DNA, the CDR3 is TGCAGTGCTAGAGCAGGGGGCTACGAGCAGTACTTC. As protein: CSARAGGYEQYF.

The table lists this clonotype with a few counts. The chain carries TRBV7-1 and TRBJ2-1; D is ambiguous. TRBV7-1 qualifies as an ORF whose function is uncertain. The CDR3 is 11 residues long. V lost 6 bases, J lost 5 bases, and 5 bases lay in between. The chain's CDR3 is CASRSNNEQFF. The CDR3 DNA reads as TGTGCCAGCAGGTCCAACAATGAGCAGTTCTTC.

This clonotype has more than one count but fewer than ten. V gene TRBV10-2 combines with J gene TRBJ1-1; 8 bases map to TRBD1. J was trimmed by 0 bases and V by 5 bases; bases with no gene match: 8. The germline CDR1 and CDR2 sequences are WSHSY and SAAADI. The CDR3 runs to 16 residues. CDR3 sequence: CASSPDRGYMNTEAFF. CDR3 nucleotide sequence: TGCGCCAGCAGTCCTGACAGGGGCTACATGAACACTGAAGCTTTCTTT.